A single TCR beta chain is shown here with its context. Per the germline V gene, CDR1 is SEHNR and CDR2 is FQNEAQ (reference sequence). The CDR3 consists of 15 residues. Germline trimming cut 8 bases from V and 1 base from J; bases unmatched to any gene: 6. This sample is part of a study of T cell changes during pregnancy in multiple sclerosis. The protocol was immunoSEQ multiplex PCR, while the TCRdb copy is restricted to in-frame clones and leaves out a portion. Counted here are around 50,000 clones, over 85% occurring once; the ten biggest clones make up under 0.55%. This receptor was obtained from a female donor with multiple sclerosis, enrolled in a pregnancy study. Sequencing used CD4+ T cells from peripheral blood mononuclear cells, obtained in the first trimester of pregnancy. This chain uses TRBV7-9 with TRBJ2-3, with 10 bases lining up with TRBD2. DNA of the CDR3: TGTGCCAGCGGGAGCGGGGGGGCCGGCACAGATACGCAGTATTTT. This translates into CASGSGGAGTDTQYF.